Below, one TCR beta chain is given with its context. Germline and junction disagree at one end, which may indicate a read error. Germline V CDR1 and CDR2: SGHNT, YENEEA. The CDR3 contains 15 residues. The data were obtained in a study of memory CD4+ T cells and cytomegalovirus serostatus. The sort gate was single viable CD3+CD4+CD8-CD45RO+ cells for memory CD4+ T cells. TCRdb's table, derived via immunoSEQ multiplex PCR, lists solely in-frame clones and lacks some. Among about 40,000 clones, 76% were seen once, and the ten largest hold 6.4%. The receptor's source is an adult in good health and CMV-seronegative. The specimen sequenced was memory CD4+ T cells from blood. The V and J genes are TRBV11-3 and TRBJ2-5, with D tentatively TRBD1 or TRBD2 (5 bases each). The CDR3 here is CASSLGGTAREAQYF. The DNA for the CDR3 is TGTGCCAGCAGCTTAGGGGGGACCGCGCGAGAGGCCCAGTACTTC.